These T cell receptor beta chains were read from a single sample in a study of blood T cell repertoires in COVID-19. Produced via immunoSEQ multiplex PCR; TCRdb's table is partial and in-frame only. Of more than 300,000 clones in the sample, more than 75% were seen once. What was sequenced was peripheral blood. These TCRs come from a woman aged 18 to 35 who had recovered from COVID-19. Both conserved end residues are trimmed from each CDR3.

len,v_gene,j_gene,CDR3aa
14,TRBV3-1/TRBV3-2,TRBJ2-1,ASSQDMLAGVNEQF
13,TRBV6-2/TRBV6-3,TRBJ2-1,ASSQSGRQYNEQF
14,TRBV3-1/TRBV3-2,TRBJ2-5,ASSQPPGLGKETQY
13,TRBV11-2,TRBJ2-1,ASSFGTNTGNEQF
13,TRBV7-9,TRBJ2-3,ASSLYGRPPDTQY
10,TRBV6-2/TRBV6-3,TRBJ2-1,ASSSPGTLQF
12,TRBV6-5,TRBJ2-2,ASSYESQAGELF
13,TRBV5-5,TRBJ2-2,ASLGLAGNTGELF
14,TRBV5-5,TRBJ2-5,ASSTEPGLRAETQY
13,TRBV6-6,TRBJ2-1,ASSYTLGSYNEQF
12,TRBV6-5,TRBJ1-5,ASSYSGSNQPQH
13,TRBV5-6,TRBJ1-2,ASSSGTGYDYGYT
18,TRBV11-3,TRBJ2-1,ASSLGASGRAGSSYNEQF
13,TRBV25-1,TRBJ1-1,ASNPGQGAGAEAF
13,TRBV6-5,TRBJ1-1,ASSRSGGFVTEAF
14,TRBV19,TRBJ2-1,ASSRPGPLGVNEQF
11,TRBV7-9,TRBJ1-4,ASSLGTGRKLF
14,TRBV6-5,TRBJ1-5,ASSSAGGSGDQPQH
14,TRBV27,TRBJ2-1,ASSLFGTGGNNEQF
10,TRBV27,TRBJ1-4,ASRQGNEKLF
13,TRBV5-4,TRBJ1-2,ASSLMKTENYGYT
15,TRBV9,TRBJ1-2,ASSATSGTQPVNGYT
12,TRBV19,TRBJ2-1,ASKVGSSYNEQF
13,TRBV6-2/TRBV6-3,TRBJ1-1,ASSYRHTILAEAF
14,TRBV6-2/TRBV6-3,TRBJ2-4,ASSRGVLTGKNIQY
10,TRBV2,TRBJ1-1,ASRAGGTEAF
12,TRBV7-2,TRBJ1-5,ASSLSQGTQPQH
13,TRBV5-6,TRBJ1-6,ASSLTGPSYQALH
13,TRBV7-2,TRBJ1-2,ASSLATGGPGGYT
13,TRBV6-5,TRBJ1-3,ATRDRGFSGNTIY
11,TRBV6-2/TRBV6-3,TRBJ2-1,ASRPRGYNEQF
14,TRBV24-1,TRBJ1-2,ATSEDEDRGGYGYT
11,TRBV2,TRBJ1-3,ASTGDSGNTIY
12,TRBV5-4,TRBJ2-5,ASSLYRGEETQY
12,TRBV6-4,TRBJ1-1,ASRSGTGVAEAF
16,TRBV11-2,TRBJ2-5,ASSFEGVAGGYQETQY
15,TRBV7-2,TRBJ1-2,ASSLGGRGGPSGGYT
13,TRBV19,TRBJ1-5,ASSTAGGSNQPQH
10,TRBV10-3,TRBJ2-2,AVGLEGRELF
13,TRBV30,TRBJ1-1,ACPRTGGGNTEAF
11,TRBV30,TRBJ2-3,ASTGLTTDTQY
12,TRBV19,TRBJ2-1,ASKKHVAANEQF
10,TRBV7-9,TRBJ2-5,ASSLYEETQY
14,TRBV6-6,TRBJ2-6,ASSSYRGHGANVLT
12,TRBV28,TRBJ1-2,ASSLQNRGGGYT
13,TRBV11-3,TRBJ2-5,ASSVPGLAGETQY
12,TRBV4-3,TRBJ1-2,ASSPGTGSYGYT
13,TRBV5-4,TRBJ1-2,ASSLDWDRGTGYT
11,TRBV29-1,TRBJ2-4,SVGHKAKNIQY
9,TRBV7-2,TRBJ2-1,AIKLVYEQF
18,TRBV5-1,TRBJ2-3,ASSLVETIPPRYGTDTQY
14,TRBV21-1,TRBJ2-1,ASTRPSGPNYNEQF
17,TRBV4-1,TRBJ1-3,ASSQGVLVRGFSGNTIY
13,TRBV27,TRBJ1-5,ASSPTIGVGQPQH
11,TRBV7-2,TRBJ1-5,ASSGAVNQPQH
15,TRBV9,TRBJ2-3,ASSESWGLVGPDTQY
12,TRBV30,TRBJ1-1,AWSAPRLNTEAF
14,TRBV27,TRBJ2-1,ASRNLAGGSHNEQF
15,TRBV11-3,TRBJ2-3,ASSLTTSSAPTDTQY